A single sample is the source of the 28 T cell receptor beta chains below, sequenced in a study of memory CD4+ T cells and cytomegalovirus serostatus (dated 2019 in TCRdb). A FACSAria II was used to sort memory CD4+ T cells, defined as single viable CD3+CD4+CD8-CD45RO+ cells. The method was the immunoSEQ multiplex PCR assay. TCRdb took over this immuneACCESS table, retaining in-frame rearrangements with V and J assigned. Such tables are incomplete; in checked studies, under half of the missing clones stem from an unresolved V gene, and the remainder is unexplained. This sample has about 25,000 clones in its table, and roughly 80% of those were observed once. The ten biggest clones cover about 1% of the sample. The sequencing sample was made of memory CD4+ T cells from blood. All receptors derive from an adult in good health and CMV-seronegative.

The chain has TRBV30 and TRBJ1-5; D unclear. V was cut by 0 bases and J by 5 bases, with 8 bases left in between. The germline CDR1 and CDR2 sequences are GTSNPN and SVGIG (reference sequence). CDR3 size: 13 residues. The CDR3, as DNA: TGTGCCTGGAGTGTATTAGTAGATCAGCCCCAGCATTTT. Translated, it gives CAWSVLVDQPQHF.

The chain recombines TRBV7-2 with TRBJ2-1; D perhaps matches TRBD1 (6 bases). Germline CDR1 is SGHTA and CDR2 is FQGNSA. The CDR3 is 16 residues long. V lost 4 bases and J 0 bases, leaving 13 bases between the germline ends. The CDR3 DNA reads as TGTGCCAGCAGCTCCGTACAGGGTAACTCCTACAATGAGCAGTTCTTC. Translated, it gives CASSSVQGNSYNEQFF. Supplemented by reference TRBV7-2 and TRBJ2-1, the full variable domain reads GAGVSQSPSNKVTEKGKDVELRCDPISGHTALYWYRQSLGQGLEFLIYFQGNSAPDKSGLPSDRFSAERTGGSVSTLTIQRTQQEDSAVYLCASSSVQGNSYNEQFFGPGTRLTVL.

Regarding this clone: A junction end diverges from the germline sequence, so it may reflect a read error. The DNA of the CDR3 is TGTGCCAGCAGTAAAGCCTTACAGGGTCACGAGCAGTACTTC. It specifies CASSKALQGHEQYF. V gene TRBV6-1 combines with J gene TRBJ2-7; D is possibly TRBD1 (6 bases). There are 14 residues in the CDR3. The germline gives CDR1 MNHNS, CDR2 SASEGT.

V is TRBV4-3 and J is TRBJ2-1; the match to TRBD1 covers 7 bases. CDR3 size: 13 residues. Germline CDR1 LGHNA, CDR2 YSLEER. After removal of 2 bases from V and 11 bases from J, the junction contained 6 bases not matched to a gene. The CDR3 region has the DNA TGCGCCAGCAGCCAATCCGACAGGGACAAGCAGTTCTTC. Protein sequence: CASSQSDRDKQFF.

The gene calls are TRBV7-8 and TRBJ1-1; D remains ambiguous. Germline assignment: CDR1 SGHVS and CDR2 FQNEAQ. Trimming removed 4 bases from V and 5 bases from J, with 20 bases in between. This CDR3 comprises 16 residues. The CDR3, as DNA: TGTGCCAGCAGCTCCCGGACCCAAAGGATAACAACTGAAGCTTTCTTT. This sequence encodes CASSSRTQRITTEAFF.

In this sample, this clone turned up a few times. V is TRBV5-6 and J is TRBJ1-5; 8 bases line up with TRBD1. With V trimmed by 4 bases and J by 6 bases, 9 bases remained unmatched. CDR1 is SGHDT, CDR2 YYEEEE, per germline. The CDR3 length is 15 residues. CDR3 in DNA: TGTGCCAGCAGCCGCATGACAGGGGTGACTCAGCCCCAGCATTTT. Amino acid sequence: CASSRMTGVTQPQHF. The entire variable domain, with the rest obtained from reference TRBV5-6 and TRBJ1-5, is as follows: DAGVTQSPTHLIKTRGQQVTLRCSPKSGHDTVSWYQQALGQGPQFIFQYYEEEERQRGNFPDRFSGHQFPNYSSELNVNALLLGDSALYLCASSRMTGVTQPQHFGDGTRLSIL.

By share, this clone ranks as medium-sized. V usage is TRBV7-2 and J usage is TRBJ1-5, with D unresolved. The CDR3 totals 13 residues. The V gene lost 0 bases and the J gene lost 7 bases, with 7 bases spanning the gap. The germline V gene has CDR1 SGHTA and CDR2 FQGNSA. The CDR3 region is CASSLAFGQPQHF. The CDR3 nucleotides read TGTGCCAGCAGCTTAGCCTTCGGACAGCCCCAGCATTTT. The whole variable domain, filled in from reference TRBV7-2 and TRBJ1-5, reads GAGVSQSPSNKVTEKGKDVELRCDPISGHTALYWYRQSLGQGLEFLIYFQGNSAPDKSGLPSDRFSAERTGGSVSTLTIQRTQQEDSAVYLCASSLAFGQPQHFGDGTRLSIL.

The rearrangement joins TRBV7-2 to TRBJ1-2; 8 positions agree with TRBD1. J gave up 6 bases and V 2 bases, and 8 bases lay outside the gene matches. Germline CDR1 and CDR2: SGHTA and FQGNSA. The CDR3 loop spans 15 amino acids. Written as DNA, the CDR3 is TGTGCCAGCAGCTTAAGAGTCGGGACAGGCGATGGCTACACCTTC. It encodes CASSLRVGTGDGYTF.

The chain carries TRBV10-3 and TRBJ2-1; 9 nucleotides align to TRBD1. After removal of 4 bases from V and 6 bases from J, the junction contained 13 bases not matched to a gene. This CDR3 has 17 residues. CDR1 is ENHRY, CDR2 SYGVKD, per germline. Here the CDR3 reads CAISAGTGHVEGNEQFF. In DNA form, the CDR3 reads TGTGCCATCAGTGCCGGGACAGGGCATGTAGAGGGCAATGAGCAGTTCTTC.

The V gene is TRBV7-2, the J gene TRBJ2-3; TRBD2 is a possible D gene (6 bases). Per the germline V gene, CDR1 is SGHTA and CDR2 is FQGNSA. The CDR3 length is 12 residues. Trimming stripped 5 bases from V and 8 bases from J, with 11 bases between. CDR3 in amino acids: CASSLGGVTQYF. The CDR3 bases are TGTGCCAGCAGCCTGGGGGGTGTTACGCAGTATTTT.

This clone was detected only once. V and J are TRBV4-2 and TRBJ1-3; the match to TRBD1 covers 11 bases. Unmatched junction bases numbered 11, after V lost 1 base and J lost 0 bases. The CDR3 covers 20 residues. The germline V gene encodes CDR1 LGHNA and CDR2 YNFKEQ. Here the CDR3 reads CASSQALYVGQGASGNTIYF. The CDR3 region has the DNA TGTGCCAGCAGCCAAGCCTTATACGTTGGACAGGGGGCCTCTGGAAACACCATATATTTT.

This rearrangement joins TRBV6-1 to TRBJ1-6, with D possibly TRBD1 on 6 matching bases. CDR3 size: 13 residues. V lost 8 bases and J 7 bases, leaving 12 bases between the germline ends. Germline V gives CDR1 MNHNS, CDR2 SASEGT. CDR3 nucleotides: TGTGCCAGCCAGGGGTTGGGAAATTCACCCCTCCACTTT. It encodes CASQGLGNSPLHF.

V gene TRBV13 combines with J gene TRBJ1-5; D is possibly TRBD1 (6 bases). CDR1 PRHDT and CDR2 FYEKMQ come from the germline V gene (reference sequence). The CDR3 is 15 amino acids. The V end was cut by 0 bases, the J end by 3 bases, with 9 bases between. The DNA of the CDR3 is TGTGCCAGCAGCTTAGGCCCAGGGGACAATCAGCCCCAGCATTTT. It is translated as CASSLGPGDNQPQHF.

The rearrangement links TRBV5-4 to TRBJ2-5, with TRBD2 identical over 11 bases. The CDR3 extends over 16 amino acids. The germline V gene has CDR1 SGHNT and CDR2 YYREEE (reference sequence). V gave up 0 bases and J gave up 3 bases; unmatched junction bases: 4. This CDR3 reads CASSLEYSGGEETQYF. CDR3 in DNA: TGTGCCAGCAGCTTGGAATATAGCGGGGGGGAAGAGACCCAGTACTTC.

This chain links TRBV6-5 with TRBJ2-7; tentative D call: TRBD1 (6 bases). Germline lookup yields CDR1 MNHEY and CDR2 SVGAGI. CDR3 length: 15 amino acids. Trimming took 5 bases from V and 6 from J, leaving 20 bases between them. The CDR3 DNA follows: TGTGCCAGCAGTCAACCGGGACATCGACGCCCCGAGCAGTACTTC. Its protein is CASSQPGHRRPEQYF.

The chain recombines TRBV6-6 with TRBJ2-7; 11 bases fit TRBD1. CDR1 and CDR2 (germline): MNHNY, SVGAGI (reference sequence). V lost 6 bases to trimming and J lost 3 bases; unmatched junction nucleotides: 7. The CDR3 length is 15 residues. CDR3 DNA: TGTGCCAGCAGGCCCGGGACAGGGGGTATCTACGAGCAGTACTTC. Translated, it gives CASRPGTGGIYEQYF.

This clone turned up a few times. The chain links TRBV11-3 to TRBJ2-2; possible D gene TRBD2, 6 bases. The CDR3 spans 14 residues. Germline V gives CDR1 SGHNT, CDR2 YENEEA. The V gene lost 5 bases and the J gene lost 4 bases, with 11 bases spanning the gap. The CDR3: CASSRDSLTGELFF. The CDR3 DNA is TGTGCCAGCAGCCGGGACTCCCTCACCGGGGAGCTGTTTTTT.

This clone is termed medium-sized. The V call is TRBV19, the J call TRBJ1-2; 12 bases are shared with TRBD1. CDR1 and CDR2 (germline): LNHDA, SQIVND (reference sequence). The CDR3 length is 18 residues. Unmatched junction bases numbered 12, after V lost 4 bases and J lost 3 bases. CDR3 sequence: CASSTAGTGGLGDYGYTF. For the CDR3, the DNA is TGTGCCAGTAGTACAGCCGGGACAGGGGGCTTAGGAGACTATGGCTACACCTTC.

The V gene is TRBV4-2, the J gene TRBJ2-7, with no clear D. Per germline, CDR1 LGHNA and CDR2 YNFKEQ. The CDR3 contains 12 residues. V gave up 0 bases and J gave up 4 bases, with 4 bases separating them. In nucleotides, the CDR3 is TGTGCCAGCAGCCAAGAAGGATACGAGCAGTACTTC. Translating gives CASSQEGYEQYF.

V is TRBV29-1 and J is TRBJ2-7; 14 nucleotides match TRBD2. CDR3 length: 14 residues. CDR1 and CDR2 from the germline V gene are SQVTM and ANQGSEA. Trimming took 7 bases from V and 0 from J; bases not matched to a gene: 2. For the CDR3, the DNA is TGCAGCGCGGGGACTAGCGGGGGCTCCTACGAGCAGTACTTC. Protein product: CSAGTSGGSYEQYF.

This clone was seen once. The chain employs TRBV19 and TRBJ2-3; 10 nucleotides align to TRBD2. V trimming: 4 bases; J trimming: 0 bases; junction bases outside the gene matches: 1. This CDR3 comprises 15 residues. CDR1 is LNHDA and CDR2 is SQIVND in the germline V gene (reference sequence). The CDR3 reads CASSTTSGSTDTQYF. DNA of the CDR3: TGTGCCAGTAGTACGACTAGCGGGAGCACAGATACGCAGTATTTT.

J is TRBJ2-2 and V is TRBV7-9, with 7 bases aligning to TRBD2. The CDR3 is 14 amino acids. Germline lookup yields CDR1 SEHNR and CDR2 FQNEAQ (reference sequence). V was clipped by 4 bases and J by 3 bases; unmatched bases: 2. CDR3 residues: CASSWGGDTGELFF. In DNA, the CDR3 is TGTGCCAGCAGCTGGGGAGGGGACACCGGGGAGCTGTTTTTT.

The rearrangement joins TRBV10-3 to TRBJ2-2, with 15 bases fitting TRBD2. The CDR3 totals 23 residues. The J segment lost 1 base and the V segment lost 8 bases, leaving 23 bases of the junction unmatched. Germline V gene sequence: CDR1 ENHRY, CDR2 SYGVKD. This chain's CDR3 is CAIGGQGHIPGTSGGKNTGELFF. In DNA form, the CDR3 reads TGTGCCATCGGGGGACAGGGACATATACCCGGGACTAGCGGGGGGAAGAACACCGGGGAGCTGTTTTTT.

On this clone itself: Different DNA sequences within this sample yield the same CDR3. The gene calls are TRBV27 and TRBJ2-2, with no clear D. The germline V gene encodes CDR1 MNHEY and CDR2 SMNVEV (reference sequence). This CDR3 is 14 amino acids long. V was shortened by 4 bases and J by 2 bases, with 8 bases between the two germline ends. The CDR3 loop is CASSWSLNTGELFF. The CDR3 DNA is TGTGCCAGCAGTTGGTCTCTTAACACCGGGGAGCTGTTTTTT.

This clone was recorded a few times. The J gene is TRBJ1-1, the V gene TRBV29-1; D is unresolved. Trimming stripped 7 bases from V and 4 bases from J, with 7 bases between. The CDR3 loop spans 10 amino acids. CDR1 is SQVTM, CDR2 ANQGSEA, per germline. The CDR3 reads CSAASTEAFF. Here the CDR3 DNA reads TGCAGCGCCGCCTCCACTGAAGCTTTCTTT.

V usage is TRBV27 and J usage is TRBJ1-2, with 7 bases fitting TRBD1. The CDR3 totals 14 residues. Trimming at V came to 4 bases and at J to 4 bases, leaving 6 bases not matched to a gene. The V gene's germline CDR1 is MNHEY and CDR2 SMNVEV (reference sequence). The CDR3 bases are TGTGCCAGCAGTTCCCCGGGACAGAGCTATGGCTACACCTTC. The encoded protein is CASSSPGQSYGYTF.

This clone was seen only a few times. The chain links TRBV7-3 to TRBJ2-7, with 8 nucleotides matching TRBD1. The germline V gene has CDR1 SGHTA and CDR2 FQGTGA. Trimming took 1 base from V and 6 from J; bases not matched to a gene: 5. The CDR3 extends over 14 amino acids. CDR3 in amino acids: CASSLRGTGGEQYF. CDR3 in DNA: TGTGCCAGCAGCTTAAGGGGTACAGGGGGCGAGCAGTACTTC.

The rearrangement joins TRBV7-3 to TRBJ2-1; 7 bases align to TRBD2. The CDR3 is 12 residues long. Unmatched junction bases numbered 6, after V lost 5 bases and J lost 11 bases. CDR1 SGHTA and CDR2 FQGTGA come from the germline V gene. The CDR3 sequence: CASSPPGGKQFF. Written as DNA, the CDR3 is TGTGCCAGCAGCCCCCCCGGGGGGAAGCAGTTCTTC.